What follows is one T cell receptor beta chain and its context. The repertoire was sequenced with immunoSEQ multiplex PCR; TCRdb's copy has only in-frame clones and lacks some. The data contain approximately 400,000 clones, around 88% of them singletons. The sample belongs to a study of blood T cell repertoires in COVID-19. CDR3 size: 14 residues. V was pared by 2 bases and J by 7 bases, with 11 bases between. Germline lookup yields CDR1 SGHAT and CDR2 FQNNGV. The sequenced sample consisted of peripheral blood. The receptor was isolated from a woman between 50 and 59 years old with COVID-19, enrolled during active disease. V gene TRBV11-2 combines with J gene TRBJ2-2; no definite D call. CDR3 region: CASSLSLVLGELFF. CDR3 DNA: TGTGCCAGCAGCTTAAGCCTGGTGCTCGGGGAGCTGTTTTTT. Together with reference TRBV11-2 and TRBJ2-2, the CDR3 gives the full variable domain: EAGVAQSPRYKIIEKRQSVAFWCNPISGHATLYWYQQILGQGPKLLIQFQNNGVVDDSQLPKDRFSAERLKGVDSTLKIQPAKLEDSAVYLCASSLSLVLGELFFGEGSRLTVL.